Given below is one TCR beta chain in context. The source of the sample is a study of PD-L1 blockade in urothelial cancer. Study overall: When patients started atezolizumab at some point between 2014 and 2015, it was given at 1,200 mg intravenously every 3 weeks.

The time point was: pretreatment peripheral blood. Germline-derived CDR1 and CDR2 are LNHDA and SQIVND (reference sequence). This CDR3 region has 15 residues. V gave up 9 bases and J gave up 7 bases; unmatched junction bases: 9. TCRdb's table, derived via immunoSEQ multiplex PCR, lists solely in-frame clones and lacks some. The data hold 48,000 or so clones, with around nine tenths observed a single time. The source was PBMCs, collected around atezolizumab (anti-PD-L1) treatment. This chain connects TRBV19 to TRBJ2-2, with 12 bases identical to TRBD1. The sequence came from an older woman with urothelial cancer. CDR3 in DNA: TGTGCCAGATCCGGGACAGGGGGCTCTAACGGGGAGCTGTTTTTT. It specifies CARSGTGGSNGELFF.